A selection of T cell receptor beta chains follows, all from one sample in a study of blood T cell repertoires in COVID-19. The table came from immunoSEQ multiplex PCR; TCRdb's copy has only in-frame clones and leaves some out. This sample has about 190,000 clones; around 80% occur once, and the top ten carry around an eighth. The material sequenced was peripheral blood. The receptors here all came from a woman in her fifties or sixties with acute or convalescent COVID-19. Both conserved end residues are part of each CDR3. D genes are given only for firm matches. Clone size is given for some rows only: seen once, a few or many times, or a class if the clone is expanded.

clone size	CDR3 length	V gene	J gene	D gene	CDR3 DNA	CDR3 protein
-	15	TRBV11-2	TRBJ2-7	TRBD2	TGTGCCAGCAGCCCCCCATGGGGAGGGCGCAACGAGCAGTACTTC	CASSPPWGGRNEQYF
-	15	TRBV7-9	TRBJ1-5	-	TGTGCCAGCAGCCCGGACTGGGATAGCAATCAGCCCCAGCATTTT	CASSPDWDSNQPQHF
once	16	TRBV28	TRBJ1-3	TRBD1	TGTGCCAGCAGTTCCCCCGGACAGACAGGGGCTAACCACATATATTTT	CASSSPGQTGANHIYF
-	18	TRBV10-2	TRBJ1-6	-	TGCGCCAGCAGTGAAATCGTAGGGGGAACAATCTATAATTCACCCCTCCACTTT	CASSEIVGGTIYNSPLHF
-	15	TRBV2	TRBJ2-3	TRBD1	TGTGCCAGCTGCTCACAGGGGGTTAGCACAGATACGCAGTATTTT	CASCSQGVSTDTQYF
-	19	TRBV15	TRBJ2-1	-	TGTGCCACCAGCAGAGATTTAAAGGCAGGTCAGAGCTCCTACAATGAGCAGTTCTTC	CATSRDLKAGQSSYNEQFF
-	14	TRBV5-5	TRBJ1-5	-	TGTGCCAGCAGCTTAAGACAGGTCAATCAGCCCCAGCATTTT	CASSLRQVNQPQHF
-	12	TRBV29-1	TRBJ1-2	-	TGCAGCGTTGAAGAGGAGACAGGAGGCTACACCTTC	CSVEEETGGYTF
-	15	TRBV6-5	TRBJ2-3	TRBD2	TGTGCCAGCAGGTCAATAGCGGGGGGGGCAGATACGCAGTATTTT	CASRSIAGGADTQYF
-	13	TRBV3-1/TRBV3-2	TRBJ1-2	-	TGTGCCAGCAGCCTCACATCCGTCGGGTCGGACACCTTC	CASSLTSVGSDTF
-	13	TRBV5-1	TRBJ1-2	-	TGCGCCAGCAGCAAGGACAGTTTCTATGGCTACACCTTC	CASSKDSFYGYTF
-	13	TRBV7-8	TRBJ2-1	TRBD1	TGTGCCAGTCGCCGGGACAGCTTCAATGAGCAGTTCTTC	CASRRDSFNEQFF
-	13	TRBV10-3	TRBJ1-2	TRBD1	TGTGCCATCAGTCCGGGACAGGGGTCTGGCTACACCTTC	CAISPGQGSGYTF
-	15	TRBV10-1	TRBJ2-3	-	TGCGCCAGCAGTGAGTCGCGAGCAGGAGGAGATACGCAGTATTTT	CASSESRAGGDTQYF
once	15	TRBV24-1	TRBJ1-5	-	TGTGCCACCAGTGATGGACAGTATAGCAATCAGCCCCAGCATTTT	CATSDGQYSNQPQHF
-	14	TRBV5-1	TRBJ1-2	TRBD1	TGCGCCAGCAGCTCGTCAACAGGGGTCAAGAGCTACACCTTC	CASSSSTGVKSYTF